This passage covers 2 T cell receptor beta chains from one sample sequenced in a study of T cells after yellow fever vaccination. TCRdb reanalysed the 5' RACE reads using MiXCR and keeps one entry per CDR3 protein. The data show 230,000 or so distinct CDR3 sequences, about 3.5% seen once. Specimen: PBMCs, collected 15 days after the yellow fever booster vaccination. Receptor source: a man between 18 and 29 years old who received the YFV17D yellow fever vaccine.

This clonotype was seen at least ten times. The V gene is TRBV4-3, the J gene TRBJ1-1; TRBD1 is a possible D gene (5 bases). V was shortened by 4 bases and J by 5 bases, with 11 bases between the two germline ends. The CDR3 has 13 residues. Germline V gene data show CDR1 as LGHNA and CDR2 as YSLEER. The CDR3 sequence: CASSPDTGTEAFF. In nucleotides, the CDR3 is TGCGCCAGCAGCCCGGACACGGGGACTGAAGCTTTCTTT.

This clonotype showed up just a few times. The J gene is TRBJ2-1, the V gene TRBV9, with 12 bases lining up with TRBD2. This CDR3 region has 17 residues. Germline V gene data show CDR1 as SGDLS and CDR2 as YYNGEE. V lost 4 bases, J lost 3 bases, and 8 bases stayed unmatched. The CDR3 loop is CASSPFLAGGLYNEQFF. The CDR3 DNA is TGTGCCAGCAGCCCCTTCCTAGCGGGGGGGCTCTACAATGAGCAGTTCTTC.